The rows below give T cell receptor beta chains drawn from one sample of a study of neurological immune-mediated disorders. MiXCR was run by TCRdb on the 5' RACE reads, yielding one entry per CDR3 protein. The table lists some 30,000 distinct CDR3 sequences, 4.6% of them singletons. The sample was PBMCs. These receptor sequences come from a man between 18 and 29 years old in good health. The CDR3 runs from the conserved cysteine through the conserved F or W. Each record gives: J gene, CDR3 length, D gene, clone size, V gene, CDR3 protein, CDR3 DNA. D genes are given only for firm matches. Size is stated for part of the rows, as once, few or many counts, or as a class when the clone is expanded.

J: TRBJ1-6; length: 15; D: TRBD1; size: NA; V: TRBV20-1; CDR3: CSARQSGTANSPIHF; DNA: TGCAGTGCTAGACAATCCGGGACAGCGAATTCACCCATCCACTTT
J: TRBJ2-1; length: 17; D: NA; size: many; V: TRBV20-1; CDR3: CSASKGWGGFSYNEQFF; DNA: TGCAGTGCTAGTAAGGGCTGGGGGGGCTTCTCCTACAATGAGCAGTTCTTC
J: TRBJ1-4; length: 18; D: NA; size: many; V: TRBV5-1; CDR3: CATRPGQHPEATNEKLFF; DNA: TGCGCCACCCGACCGGGCCAGCACCCGGAGGCAACTAATGAAAAACTGTTTTTT
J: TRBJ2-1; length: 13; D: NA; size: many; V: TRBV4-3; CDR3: CASSQESVPPVFF; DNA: TGCGCCAGCAGCCAAGAGAGTGTGCCCCCCGTGTTCTTC
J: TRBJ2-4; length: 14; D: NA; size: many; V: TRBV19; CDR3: CASSIRLGKNIQYF; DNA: TGTGCCAGTAGTATTCGGCTGGGCAAAAACATTCAGTACTTC
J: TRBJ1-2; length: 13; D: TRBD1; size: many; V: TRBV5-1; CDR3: CASSFDRAYGYTF; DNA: TGCGCCAGCAGCTTTGACAGGGCCTATGGCTACACCTTC
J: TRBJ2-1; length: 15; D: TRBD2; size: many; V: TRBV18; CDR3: CASSPGTSGGGEQFF; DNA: TGTGCCAGCTCACCAGGGACTAGCGGGGGCGGTGAGCAGTTCTTC
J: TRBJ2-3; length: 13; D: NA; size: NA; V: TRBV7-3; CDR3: CASSQRITDTQYF; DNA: TGTGCCAGCAGCCAGAGAATTACAGATACGCAGTATTTT
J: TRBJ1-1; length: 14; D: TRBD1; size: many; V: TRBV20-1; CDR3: CSARDWTGKTEAFF; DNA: TGCAGTGCTAGAGACTGGACAGGGAAGACTGAAGCTTTCTTT
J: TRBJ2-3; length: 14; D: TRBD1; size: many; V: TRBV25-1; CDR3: CASSAGGAVDTQYF; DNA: TGTGCCAGCAGTGCAGGGGGCGCGGTAGATACGCAGTATTTT
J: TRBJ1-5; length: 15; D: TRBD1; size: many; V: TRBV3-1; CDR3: CASSQTGSDGEPQHF; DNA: TGTGCCAGCAGCCAGACAGGGTCTGACGGCGAGCCCCAGCATTTT
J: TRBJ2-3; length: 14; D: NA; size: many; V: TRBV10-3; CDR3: CAISPTERTDTQYF; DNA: TGTGCCATCAGCCCGACAGAGCGCACAGATACGCAGTATTTT
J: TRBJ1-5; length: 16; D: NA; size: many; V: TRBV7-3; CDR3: CASSSPQGGEGQPQHF; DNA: TGTGCCAGCAGCTCCCCTCAGGGAGGGGAGGGTCAGCCCCAGCATTTT
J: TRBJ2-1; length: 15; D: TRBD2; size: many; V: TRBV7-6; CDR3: CASSLASGGADEQFF; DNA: TGTGCCAGCAGCTTAGCTAGCGGGGGGGCAGATGAGCAGTTCTTC
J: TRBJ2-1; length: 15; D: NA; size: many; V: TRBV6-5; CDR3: CASSFHGSSYNEQFF; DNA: TGTGCCAGCAGTTTTCATGGTAGCTCCTACAATGAGCAGTTCTTC
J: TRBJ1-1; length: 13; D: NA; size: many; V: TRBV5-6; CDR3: CASSLDRYTEAFF; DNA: TGTGCCAGCAGCCTGGACAGATACACTGAAGCTTTCTTT
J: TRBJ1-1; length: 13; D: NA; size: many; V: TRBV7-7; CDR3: CASSLGRHTEAFF; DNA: TGTGCTAGCAGCTTAGGGCGGCACACTGAAGCTTTCTTT
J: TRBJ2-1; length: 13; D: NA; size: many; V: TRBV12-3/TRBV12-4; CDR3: CASSSHGAIGRFF; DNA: TGTGCCAGCAGTTCCCACGGGGCCATCGGTCGGTTCTTC
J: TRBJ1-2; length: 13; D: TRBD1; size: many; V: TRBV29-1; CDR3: CSGRQGNDYGYTF; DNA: TGCAGCGGTAGACAGGGCAACGACTATGGCTACACCTTC
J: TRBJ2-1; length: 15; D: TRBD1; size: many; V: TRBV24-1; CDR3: CATSDSGTGMDEQFF; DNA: TGTGCCACCAGTGATTCCGGGACAGGGATGGATGAGCAGTTCTTC
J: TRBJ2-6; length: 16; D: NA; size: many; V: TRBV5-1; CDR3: CASSLEAGSGANVLTF; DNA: TGCGCCAGCAGCTTGGAGGCGGGCTCTGGGGCCAACGTCCTGACTTTC
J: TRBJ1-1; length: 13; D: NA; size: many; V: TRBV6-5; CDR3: CASSSTVNTEAFF; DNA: TGTGCCAGCAGTTCCACAGTTAACACTGAAGCTTTCTTT
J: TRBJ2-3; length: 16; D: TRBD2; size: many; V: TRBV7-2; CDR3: CASSSGLAGGEDTQYF; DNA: TGTGCCAGCAGCTCGGGACTAGCGGGGGGGGAAGATACGCAGTATTTT
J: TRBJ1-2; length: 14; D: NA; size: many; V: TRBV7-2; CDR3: CASSLARNQLGYTF; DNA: TGTGCCAGCAGCTTAGCCAGGAACCAACTTGGCTACACCTTC
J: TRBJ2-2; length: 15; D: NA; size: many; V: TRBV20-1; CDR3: CSAGRFRPNTGELFF; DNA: TGCAGTGCTGGCCGTTTTAGGCCGAACACCGGGGAGCTGTTTTTT
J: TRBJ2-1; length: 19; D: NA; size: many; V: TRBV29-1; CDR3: CSVGFWTGSGASSYNEQFF; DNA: TGCAGCGTTGGATTCTGGACGGGGTCGGGGGCCAGCTCCTACAATGAGCAGTTCTTC
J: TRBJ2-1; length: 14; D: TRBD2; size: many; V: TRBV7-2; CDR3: CASSPWTSRNEQFF; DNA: TGTGCCAGCAGCCCGTGGACTAGTCGGAATGAGCAGTTCTTC
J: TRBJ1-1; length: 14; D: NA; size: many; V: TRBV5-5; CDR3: CASSREGGRTEAFF; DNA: TGTGCCAGCAGCCGGGAGGGGGGAAGGACTGAAGCTTTCTTT
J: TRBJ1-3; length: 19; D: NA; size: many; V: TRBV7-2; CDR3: CASSSNRDRPLLLGNTIYF; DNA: TGTGCCAGCAGCTCGAACCGGGACCGGCCCCTCCTTTTGGGAAACACCATATATTTT
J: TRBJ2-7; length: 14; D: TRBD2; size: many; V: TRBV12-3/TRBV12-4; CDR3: CASSLVAGAPEQYF; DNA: TGTGCCAGCAGTTTAGTAGCGGGGGCCCCCGAGCAGTACTTC
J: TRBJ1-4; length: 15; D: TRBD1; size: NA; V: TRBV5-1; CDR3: CASSLTGAREEKLFF; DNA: TGCGCCAGCAGCTTGACAGGGGCCCGGGAGGAAAAACTGTTTTTT
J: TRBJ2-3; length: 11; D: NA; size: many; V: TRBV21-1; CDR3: CASTSPGQSLF; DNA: TGTGCCAGCACCTCTCCGGGACAATCCCTTTTT
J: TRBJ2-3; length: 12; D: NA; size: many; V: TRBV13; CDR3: CASSFSTDTQYF; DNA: TGTGCCAGCAGCTTCAGCACAGATACGCAGTATTTT
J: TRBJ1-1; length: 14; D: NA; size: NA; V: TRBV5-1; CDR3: CASSFQDGHTEAFF; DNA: TGCGCCAGCAGCTTTCAGGACGGCCACACTGAAGCTTTCTTT
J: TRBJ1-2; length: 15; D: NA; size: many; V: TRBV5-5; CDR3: CASSLGHQNYYGYTF; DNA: TGTGCCAGCAGCTTAGGTCACCAGAACTACTATGGCTACACCTTC
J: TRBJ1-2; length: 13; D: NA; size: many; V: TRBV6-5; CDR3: CASSYEAGYGYTF; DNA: TGTGCCAGCAGTTACGAGGCGGGCTATGGCTACACCTTC
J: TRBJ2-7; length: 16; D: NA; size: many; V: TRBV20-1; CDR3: CSAITTSRGRTYEQYF; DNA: TGCAGTGCTATCACCACATCACGGGGGAGAACCTACGAGCAGTACTTC
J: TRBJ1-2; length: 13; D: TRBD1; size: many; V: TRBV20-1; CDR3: CSARTGQGGGYTF; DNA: TGCAGTGCTAGAACTGGACAGGGAGGTGGCTACACCTTC
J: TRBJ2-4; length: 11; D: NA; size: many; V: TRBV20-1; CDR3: CSELRGNIQYF; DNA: TGCAGTGAGTTAAGGGGCAACATTCAGTACTTC
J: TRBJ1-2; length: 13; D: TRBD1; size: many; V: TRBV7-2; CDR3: CASSSGQGLGYTF; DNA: TGTGCCAGCAGCTCCGGACAGGGGCTTGGCTACACCTTC
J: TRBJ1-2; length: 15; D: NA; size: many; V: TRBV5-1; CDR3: CASSRDVGQTYGYTF; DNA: TGCGCCAGCAGCCGAGATGTAGGACAAACCTATGGCTACACCTTC
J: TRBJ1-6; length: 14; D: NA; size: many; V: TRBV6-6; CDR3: CASSSAQGNSPLHF; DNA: TGTGCCAGCTCCTCTGCTCAGGGAAATTCACCCCTCCACTTT
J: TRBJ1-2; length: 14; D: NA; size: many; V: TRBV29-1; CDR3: CSVVGEGSSYGYTF; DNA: TGCAGCGTTGTTGGTGAGGGGTCGTCCTATGGCTACACCTTC
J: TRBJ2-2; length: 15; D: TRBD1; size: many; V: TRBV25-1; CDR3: CASSKQGLNTGELFF; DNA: TGTGCCAGCAGTAAACAGGGGCTGAATACCGGGGAGCTGTTTTTT
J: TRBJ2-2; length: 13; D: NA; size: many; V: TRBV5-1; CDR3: CASSLQDTGELFF; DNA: TGCGCCAGCAGCTTGCAAGACACCGGGGAGCTGTTTTTT
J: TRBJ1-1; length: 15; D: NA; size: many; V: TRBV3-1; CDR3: CASSQTGWSDTEAFF; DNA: TGTGCCAGCAGCCAAACGGGGTGGTCGGACACTGAAGCTTTCTTT
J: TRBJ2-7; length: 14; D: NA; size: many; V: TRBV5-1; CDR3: CASSLDLRPYEQYF; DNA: TGCGCCAGCAGCTTGGACCTGAGGCCCTACGAGCAGTACTTC
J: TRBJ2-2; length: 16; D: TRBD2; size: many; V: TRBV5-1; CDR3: CASSLRGAGNTGELFF; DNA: TGCGCCAGCAGTTTGCGGGGGGCAGGAAACACCGGGGAGCTGTTTTTT